This T cell receptor (beta chain) was identified in a study of PD-L1 blockade in urothelial cancer. As for the study in general: Prior chemotherapy regimens per patient numbered 0 to 3. Blood samples contained a median 141,255 T cells.

In regard to this clone: Its antigen is not identified.

Repertoires were generated with immunoSEQ multiplex PCR, while TCRdb's copy carries only in-frame clones and drops some. The profile shows 60,000 to 85,000 clones, around 90% of them singletons. Deletions cut 3 bases from V and 0 bases from J, with 22 bases between. Germline values: CDR1 SGDLS, CDR2 YYNGEE. This CDR3 has 18 residues. Study-level points and caveats: Enhanced expansion of tumor-associated blood clones at 3 weeks characterized durable-benefit patients. Having blood TCR clonality under the median before treatment predicted better survival.

The rearrangement links TRBV9 to TRBJ2-7; possible D gene TRBD1, 6 bases. The sample here was PBMCs, taken around atezolizumab (anti-PD-L1) treatment. This receptor was identified in a woman aged 70-85 years with urothelial cancer. The CDR3 nucleotides are TGTGCCAGCAGCGCGGGGAGTCTCGGGACACCGAGCTCCTACGAGCAGTACTTC. Encoded protein: CASSAGSLGTPSSYEQYF.